Shown below are 25 T cell receptor beta chains from a single sample sequenced in a study of shared clonotypes between healthy human individuals. Assay: immunoSEQ multiplex PCR; the TCRdb copy retains only in-frame clones and omits some. In the table there are about 590,000 clones, about 95% of which are singletons. The naive CD8 fraction comprised CD45RO-negative cells positively selected for CCR7 and excluded terminally differentiated effector memory CD45RA+ cells. Sequenced material: naive CD8+ T cells sorted from blood. The receptors here all came from a woman under 40 in good health.

The V and J genes are TRBV27 and TRBJ2-1; possible D gene TRBD1, 6 bases. The CDR3 sequence is 13 residues long. From germline, CDR1 is MNHEY and CDR2 SMNVEV (reference sequence). V lost 1 base, J lost 10 bases, and 11 bases lay in between. DNA for the CDR3: TGTGCCAGCAGTTTATTTCAGGGGATGGAGCAGTTCTTC. This encodes CASSLFQGMEQFF.

This rearrangement joins TRBV19 to TRBJ2-4, with a weak D call TRBD1 (6 bases). Germline V lookup: CDR1 LNHDA, CDR2 SQIVND (reference sequence). CDR3 length equals 15 residues. Trimming cost V 4 bases and J 1 base, with 11 bases left between them. The CDR3 loop reads CASSSGGLAKNIQYF. The CDR3 region has the DNA TGTGCCAGTAGTAGTGGGGGCCTGGCCAAAAACATTCAGTACTTC.

The genes are TRBV27 and TRBJ2-5; TRBD1 is a possible D gene (5 bases). The closer fit of TRBJ2-7 to the DNA end suggests the J call may be wrong. Per germline, CDR1 MNHEY and CDR2 SMNVEV (reference sequence). The CDR3 has 14 amino acids. The CDR3 bases are TGTGCCAGCAGTTCAGGAAAAGGGGCCAACGAGCAGTACTTC. This encodes CASSSGKGANEQYF.

V is TRBV28 and J is TRBJ1-1; a possible D gene is TRBD1 (5 bases). This CDR3 has 14 residues. Germline-derived CDR1 and CDR2 are MDHEN and SYDVKM. The V gene lost 5 bases and the J gene lost 0 bases, with 10 bases spanning the gap. CDR3 region: CASSTMGLNTEAFF. The CDR3 nucleotides are TGTGCCAGCAGTACCATGGGGCTGAACACTGAAGCTTTCTTT.

This clone was picked up a small number of times. V is TRBV7-6 and J is TRBJ1-5; D possibly corresponds to TRBD1 (5 bases). Trimming stripped 1 base from V and 7 bases from J, with 14 bases between. Germline loops: CDR1 SGHVS, CDR2 FNYEAQ. The CDR3 spans 15 residues. The CDR3 sequence: CASSLGSGMIQPQHF. The CDR3 DNA is TGTGCCAGCAGCTTAGGTTCAGGGATGATACAGCCCCAGCATTTT.

V usage is TRBV9 and J usage is TRBJ2-7; D gene unclear. The CDR3 is 14 residues long. CDR1 SGDLS and CDR2 YYNGEE come from the germline V gene. The germline V and J ends were trimmed by 0 bases and 0 bases, with 7 bases remaining between them. CDR3 protein: CASSVDSSSYEQYF. As DNA, the CDR3 is TGTGCCAGCAGCGTAGACTCTAGCTCCTACGAGCAGTACTTC.

The V gene is TRBV2, the J gene TRBJ2-2; tentatively, D is TRBD2 (5 bases). The CDR3 has 15 residues. Germline CDR1 is SNHLY and CDR2 is FYNNEI. Trimming removed 3 bases at V and 4 bases at J, with 12 bases between. This chain's CDR3 is CASSESSGITGELFF. DNA for the CDR3: TGTGCCAGCAGTGAGTCTTCGGGGATCACCGGGGAGCTGTTTTTT.

V is TRBV7-3 and J is TRBJ1-1; 7 bases line up with TRBD1. The germline CDR1 and CDR2 sequences are SGHTA and FQGTGA. This CDR3 has 14 residues. The V gene end was trimmed by 5 bases and the J gene end by 4 bases; junction bases not matched to a gene: 7. CDR3 nucleotide sequence: TGTGCCAGCAGCGGACAGGACGCACCCACTGAAGCTTTCTTT. Its translation: CASSGQDAPTEAFF.

The rearrangement links TRBV27 to TRBJ1-2; D may be TRBD1 (5 bases). The CDR3 is 14 amino acids. Trimming shortened V by 8 bases and J by 6 bases, and 19 bases separated the two germline ends. Per the germline V gene, CDR1 is MNHEY and CDR2 is SMNVEV (reference sequence). CDR3 bases: TGTGCCAGCGGGTTTGGGGGAGGGAGAGATGGCTACACCTTC. Translated: CASGFGGGRDGYTF.

V and J are TRBV2 and TRBJ2-3; 10 bases align to TRBD2. After removal of 2 bases from V and 1 base from J, the junction contained 9 bases not matched to a gene. The CDR3 consists of 18 residues. Germline V CDR1 and CDR2: SNHLY, FYNNEI. DNA for the CDR3: TGTGCCAGCAGTGAAAAAAGATGGACTAGCGGAGGCACAGATACGCAGTATTTT. Its translation is CASSEKRWTSGGTDTQYF.

The rearrangement uses TRBV27 and TRBJ2-2; 13 bases align to TRBD2. The CDR3 is 17 residues long. CDR1 is MNHEY and CDR2 is SMNVEV in the germline V gene (reference sequence). Trimming at V came to 5 bases and at J to 7 bases, leaving 10 bases not matched to a gene. CDR3 nucleotide sequence: TGTGCCAGCAGTCCGTGGACTAGCGGGAGTGGGGACGGGGAGCTGTTTTTT. Its translation: CASSPWTSGSGDGELFF.

The rearrangement joins TRBV5-4 to TRBJ2-1; no clear D gene. V was cut by 0 bases and J by 8 bases, with 9 bases left in between. CDR3 length: 13 residues. Looked up from germline, CDR1 is SGHNT and CDR2 is YYREEE (reference sequence). CDR3 nucleotides: TGTGCCAGCAGCTTGGTGAGTGAGGATGAGCAGTTCTTC. Protein sequence: CASSLVSEDEQFF.

This clone occurred once. This sample also contains other DNA sequences that code for the same CDR3. The chain is built from TRBV7-9 and TRBJ1-5, with 8 bases lining up with TRBD1. The CDR3 runs 14 residues. V shed 5 bases and J 2 bases; nucleotides not matched to a gene: 2. In germline, CDR1 is SEHNR, CDR2 FQNEAQ (reference sequence). In nucleotides, the CDR3 is TGTGCCAGCAGCCTGGGACAGGGCAATCAGCCCCAGCATTTT. Its protein is CASSLGQGNQPQHF. The full variable domain, with the rest looked up from reference TRBV7-9 and TRBJ1-5, is DTGVSQNPRHKITKRGQNVTFRCDPISEHNRLYWYRQTLGQGPEFLTYFQNEAQLEKSRLLSDRFSAERPKGSFSTLEIQRTEQGDSAMYLCASSLGQGNQPQHFGDGTRLSIL.

Notes on this clone: The junction and the germline gene differ at one end; a read error may be behind it. V gene TRBV13 combines with J gene TRBJ2-7; TRBD1 is a possible D gene (5 bases). The CDR3 runs 12 residues. Germline lookup yields CDR1 PRHDT and CDR2 FYEKMQ (reference sequence). CDR3 nucleotides: TGTGCCAGCAGCTCTTCAGGGCTGGCCGTTAGTTTC. It translates to CASSSSGLAVSF.

V and J are TRBV4-1 and TRBJ2-5; 7 nucleotides align to TRBD1. The DNA end is more similar to TRBJ2-7, so the J call may be wrong. Germline values: CDR1 MGHRA, CDR2 YSYEKL. There are 15 residues in the CDR3. CDR3 loop: CASSLRQGSSYEQYF. The CDR3 region has the DNA TGCGCCAGCAGCCTACGACAGGGCAGCTCCTACGAGCAGTACTTC.

V gene TRBV9 combines with J gene TRBJ2-5, with D maybe TRBD1 (5 bases). Looked up from germline, CDR1 is SGDLS and CDR2 is YYNGEE. The CDR3 spans 13 residues. V shed 1 base and J shed 5 bases, with 9 bases lying between them. CDR3 protein: CASSVQGPETQYF. The CDR3 DNA reads TGTGCCAGCAGCGTACAGGGTCCGGAGACCCAGTACTTC.

This chain uses TRBV28 with TRBJ1-1; D not resolved. The CDR3 has 12 amino acids. The germline V gene has CDR1 MDHEN and CDR2 SYDVKM. The germline V and J ends were trimmed by 4 bases and 5 bases, with 8 bases remaining between them. CDR3 protein: CASSYLGTEAFF. DNA of the CDR3: TGTGCCAGCAGTTATCTGGGGACTGAAGCTTTCTTT. Based on the CDR3 plus reference TRBV28 and TRBJ1-1, the full variable domain is DVKVTQSSRYLVKRTGEKVFLECVQDMDHENMFWYRQDPGLGLRLIYFSYDVKMKEKGDIPEGYSVSREKKERFSLILESASTNQTSMYLCASSYLGTEAFFGQGTRLTVV.

V and J are TRBV5-1 and TRBJ1-2; D ambiguous. V gave up 2 bases and J gave up 6 bases, with 11 bases separating them. The CDR3 is 13 residues long. Germline V lookup: CDR1 SGHRS, CDR2 YFSETQ. CDR3 sequence (DNA): TGCGCCAGCAGCTTACGGGGAGAGAATGGCTACACCTTC. Translated: CASSLRGENGYTF.

The rearrangement joins TRBV2 to TRBJ2-7; D unclear. CDR1 and CDR2 (germline): SNHLY, FYNNEI. CDR3 length equals 11 residues. V was shortened by 5 bases and J by 3 bases, with 5 bases between the two germline ends. CDR3 sequence reads: CASSMNYEQYF. The CDR3 DNA reads TGTGCCAGCAGTATGAACTACGAGCAGTACTTC.

The gene calls are TRBV19 and TRBJ1-2; possible D gene TRBD1, 6 bases. V dropped 5 bases and J dropped 6 bases, with 16 bases sitting between them. The CDR3 has 14 residues. CDR1 and CDR2 from the germline V gene are LNHDA and SQIVND (reference sequence). The CDR3 nucleotides read TGTGCCAGTAGTGCCCCGTTAGGGGGTAATGGCTACACCTTC. This codes for CASSAPLGGNGYTF.

The gene calls are TRBV5-1 and TRBJ2-7, with 7 bases aligning to TRBD1. V lost 4 bases to trimming and J lost 5 bases; unmatched junction nucleotides: 15. Germline V gene lookup returns CDR1 SGHRS and CDR2 YFSETQ. CDR3 length equals 16 residues. CDR3 bases: TGCGCCAGCAGCCCAAACAGGGGACGGGAAATAGACGAGCAGTACTTC. Protein product: CASSPNRGREIDEQYF.

V usage is TRBV5-1 and J usage is TRBJ2-2, with TRBD1 matching over 9 bases. After removal of 8 bases from V and 3 bases from J, the junction contained 5 bases not matched to a gene. This CDR3 region has 14 residues. The germline V gene encodes CDR1 SGHRS and CDR2 YFSETQ. DNA of the CDR3: TGCGCCAGTGGCTGGACAGGGGACACCGGGGAGCTGTTTTTT. This encodes CASGWTGDTGELFF.

This chain connects TRBV6-1 to TRBJ1-1; D remains ambiguous. This CDR3 has 14 amino acids. Per germline, CDR1 MNHNS and CDR2 SASEGT. V dropped 3 bases and J dropped 1 base, with 9 bases sitting between them. The DNA for the CDR3 is TGTGCCAGCAGTGAGGCCGGCAGGAACACTGAAGCTTTCTTT. This gives the protein CASSEAGRNTEAFF.

This chain links TRBV13 with TRBJ2-7, with TRBD2 matching 13 bases. Germline V gives CDR1 PRHDT, CDR2 FYEKMQ (reference sequence). The CDR3 totals 15 residues. Losses at the gene ends were 0 bases for V and 4 bases for J; bases not matched to a gene: 0. The CDR3 nucleotides are TGTGCCAGCAGCTTAGGGACTAGCGGGAGGTACGAGCAGTACTTC. It specifies CASSLGTSGRYEQYF.

A word on this clone: This sample includes further DNA sequences coding for the same CDR3. The CDR3 reads CASSAGGELFF. The CDR3 nucleotides read TGTGCCAGCAGTGCAGGCGGGGAGCTGTTTTTT. This chain links TRBV2 with TRBJ2-2; D is uncertain. Trimming cost V 4 bases and J 7 bases, with 4 bases left between them. CDR1 is SNHLY, CDR2 FYNNEI, per germline. The CDR3 runs 11 residues.